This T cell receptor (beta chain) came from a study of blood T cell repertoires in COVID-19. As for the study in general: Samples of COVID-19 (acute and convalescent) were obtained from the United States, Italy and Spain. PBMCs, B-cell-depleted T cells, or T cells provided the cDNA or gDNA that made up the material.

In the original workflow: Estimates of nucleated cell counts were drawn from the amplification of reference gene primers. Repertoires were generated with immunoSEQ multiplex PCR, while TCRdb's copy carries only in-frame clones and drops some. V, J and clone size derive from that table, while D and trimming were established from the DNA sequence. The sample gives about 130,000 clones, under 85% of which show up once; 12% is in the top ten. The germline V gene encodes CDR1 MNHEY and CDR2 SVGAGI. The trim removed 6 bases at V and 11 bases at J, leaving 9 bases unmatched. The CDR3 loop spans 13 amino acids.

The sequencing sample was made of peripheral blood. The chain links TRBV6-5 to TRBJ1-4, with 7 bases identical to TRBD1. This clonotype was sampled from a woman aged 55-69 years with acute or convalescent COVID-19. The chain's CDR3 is CASSPQGPGKLFF. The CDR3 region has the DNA TGTGCCAGCAGCCCACAGGGGCCGGGGAAACTGTTTTTT.